The 29 T cell receptor beta chains below were found in one sample sequenced in a study of cytomegalovirus exposure and HLA in healthy donors. Sequenced by immunoSEQ multiplex PCR; TCRdb stores in-frame clones only, minus some. The repertoire consists of around 300,000 clones, with just over 85% occurring once and the leading ten covering approximately 1%. Sequenced input: PBMCs. These receptors came from a woman between 18 and 30 years old in good health and CMV-seronegative.

The gene calls are TRBV2 and TRBJ2-1, with D perhaps TRBD2 (6 bases). CDR3 length equals 14 residues. Germline V gene sequence: CDR1 SNHLY, CDR2 FYNNEI. Deletions cut 6 bases from V and 4 bases from J, with 13 bases between. In DNA form, the CDR3 reads TGTGCCAGCAGAGGAGGCGGGGAGTACAATGAGCAGTTCTTC. It yields the protein CASRGGGEYNEQFF.

This rearrangement joins TRBV18 to TRBJ1-2, with 8 bases fitting TRBD1. Germline loops: CDR1 KGHSH, CDR2 LQKENI. After removal of 4 bases from V and 7 bases from J, the junction contained 17 bases not matched to a gene. CDR3 length equals 17 residues. CDR3: CASSRTGQGEAYGGYTF. The CDR3 nucleotides are TGTGCCAGCTCACGAACAGGACAGGGAGAAGCTTATGGTGGCTACACCTTC.

This clone occurred once. The genes are TRBV15 and TRBJ1-1, with D perhaps TRBD1 (5 bases). Germline assignment: CDR1 LNHNV and CDR2 YYDKDF (reference sequence). Trimming removed 5 bases at V and 1 base at J, with 8 bases between. This CDR3 region has 13 residues. DNA for the CDR3: TGTGCCACCAGCGTCGGACAGAACACTGAAGCTTTCTTT. The encoded protein is CATSVGQNTEAFF.

V usage is TRBV9 and J usage is TRBJ2-1; 10 bases match TRBD2. The J segment lost 9 bases and the V segment lost 3 bases, leaving 9 bases of the junction unmatched. The CDR3 is 15 amino acids. Per germline, CDR1 SGDLS and CDR2 YYNGEE. CDR3 in amino acids: CASSASGGRGGEQFF. For the CDR3, the DNA is TGTGCCAGCAGCGCTAGCGGGGGCCGAGGGGGTGAGCAGTTCTTC.

This chain uses TRBV7-8 with TRBJ2-1; 7 bases align to TRBD2. Germline-derived CDR1 and CDR2 are SGHVS and FQNEAQ. The CDR3 runs 15 residues. The junction had 7 bases not matched to a gene; V was cut back by 5 bases and J by 3 bases. For the CDR3, the DNA is TGTGCCAGCAGCCCGGGGAGGGCCATCTACAATGAGCAGTTCTTC. As protein: CASSPGRAIYNEQFF.

V and J are TRBV7-9 and TRBJ1-4, with D uncertain. The V and J ends lost 3 bases and 8 bases respectively, with 13 bases between them. CDR3 size: 14 residues. In germline, CDR1 is SEHNR, CDR2 FQNEAQ (reference sequence). The CDR3 region has the DNA TGTGCCAGCAGCTTTCAGTGGCCTTGGGAAAAACTGTTTTTT. Translating it yields CASSFQWPWEKLFF.

The rearrangement joins TRBV6-5 to TRBJ1-6; a possible D gene is TRBD1 (6 bases). The V end was cut by 0 bases, the J end by 8 bases, with 14 bases between. The CDR3 runs to 16 residues. Germline CDR1 and CDR2: MNHEY and SVGAGI. The CDR3 here is CASSYSADRRDSPLHF. Written as DNA, the CDR3 is TGTGCCAGCAGTTACTCGGCGGACAGAAGAGATTCACCCCTCCACTTT.

J is TRBJ2-7 and V is TRBV2; 7 nucleotides match TRBD2. The CDR3 is 16 residues long. Unmatched junction bases numbered 12, after V lost 5 bases and J lost 2 bases. In germline, CDR1 is SNHLY, CDR2 FYNNEI. The CDR3 is CASSPGGSGLTYEQYF. For the CDR3, the DNA is TGTGCCAGCAGTCCCGGGGGTAGCGGGCTCACCTACGAGCAGTACTTC.

This clone has a handful of counts. The chain uses TRBV19 and TRBJ1-5; D call uncertain. The CDR3 is 13 amino acids. Germline CDR1 and CDR2: LNHDA and SQIVND (reference sequence). V gave up 5 bases and J gave up 5 bases, with 10 bases separating them. In DNA, the CDR3 is TGTGCCAGTAGTTCTGGGCTGCATCAGCCCCAGCATTTT. Translated: CASSSGLHQPQHF.

The chain is built from TRBV7-2 and TRBJ1-1, with D perhaps matching TRBD1 (5 bases). Looked up from germline, CDR1 is SGHTA and CDR2 is FQGNSA. V lost 1 base and J 2 bases, leaving 11 bases between the germline ends. The length of the CDR3 is 15 residues. The CDR3 DNA sequence: TGTGCCAGCAGCTTAGGGGGCAGGGCCAACACTGAAGCTTTCTTT. This sequence encodes CASSLGGRANTEAFF.

The chain links TRBV28 to TRBJ2-7; no firm D call. Germline-derived CDR1 and CDR2 are MDHEN and SYDVKM. The CDR3 covers 9 residues. Trimming left V 6 bases short and J 7 bases short, with 4 bases between. In nucleotides, the CDR3 is TGTGCCAGCAGCCTGGAGCAGTACTTC. It encodes CASSLEQYF.

The rearrangement links TRBV27 to TRBJ2-7; no firm D call. Trimming stripped 0 bases from V and 1 base from J, with 16 bases between. Germline V lookup: CDR1 MNHEY, CDR2 SMNVEV (reference sequence). The CDR3 is 17 amino acids. CDR3 in amino acids: CASSLSIPSALSYEQYF. As DNA, the CDR3 is TGTGCCAGCAGTTTATCGATTCCCAGCGCCTTATCCTACGAGCAGTACTTC.

This clone was observed a few times. The V and J genes are TRBV7-9 and TRBJ1-5; TRBD1 matches 8 bases. The germline V gene encodes CDR1 SEHNR and CDR2 FQNEAQ (reference sequence). The CDR3 is 15 amino acids. V was clipped by 1 base and J by 1 base; unmatched bases: 0. The CDR3, as DNA: TGTGCCAGCAGCTTAGGGACAGGGAGCAATCAGCCCCAGCATTTT. Translating it yields CASSLGTGSNQPQHF.

The rearrangement joins TRBV30 to TRBJ2-7; possibly TRBD2 for D (5 bases). The CDR3 has 14 amino acids. CDR1 is GTSNPN and CDR2 is SVGIG in the germline V gene (reference sequence). With 0 bases removed from V and 3 bases from J, the gap between germline ends came to 12 bases. CDR3 sequence: CAWSVLNGIYEQYF. CDR3 DNA sequence: TGTGCCTGGAGTGTACTAAACGGGATCTACGAGCAGTACTTC.

J is TRBJ2-5 and V is TRBV27; 9 bases map to TRBD2. CDR1 is MNHEY, CDR2 SMNVEV, per germline (reference sequence). The CDR3 length is 15 residues. Trimming removed 0 bases from V and 7 bases from J; junction bases left unmatched: 6. The CDR3 coding sequence is TGTGCCAGCAGTTTATCGCCTAGCGGGGCCGGGACCCAGTACTTC. Amino acid sequence: CASSLSPSGAGTQYF.

The genes are TRBV6-5 and TRBJ1-5; a weak D match, TRBD1 (5 bases). Germline CDR1 and CDR2: MNHEY and SVGAGI. The CDR3 length is 13 residues. V lost 7 bases, J lost 7 bases, and 14 bases lay in between. CDR3 nucleotides: TGTGCCAGCAAGGAGGGGACGAGCCAGCCCCAGCATTTT. Residues: CASKEGTSQPQHF.

J is TRBJ1-2 and V is TRBV7-9; TRBD1 is a possible D gene (6 bases). The germline CDR1 and CDR2 sequences are SEHNR and FQNEAQ (reference sequence). The CDR3 contains 15 residues. The V gene lost 4 bases and the J gene lost 7 bases, with 19 bases spanning the gap. For the CDR3, the DNA is TGTGCCAGCAGCTCTAATGGCAGGGGCGCCCGTGGCTACACCTTC. Translating it yields CASSSNGRGARGYTF.

This sequence joins TRBV25-1 and TRBJ1-2, with 8 bases fitting TRBD1. With 6 bases clipped from V and 4 bases from J, the junction kept 4 bases outside the gene matches. This CDR3 is 13 amino acids long. The germline gives CDR1 MGHDK, CDR2 SYGVNS. CDR3: CASRAGGIYGYTF. The CDR3 DNA reads TGTGCCAGCAGGGCAGGGGGCATCTATGGCTACACCTTC.

The rearrangement joins TRBV28 to TRBJ2-3; TRBD1 might be the D (5 bases). With 1 base removed from V and 2 bases from J, the gap between germline ends came to 10 bases. Looked up from germline, CDR1 is MDHEN and CDR2 is SYDVKM. There are 15 residues in the CDR3. CDR3: CASSLFDSFTDTQYF. The CDR3 DNA follows: TGTGCCAGCAGTTTATTTGACAGCTTCACAGATACGCAGTATTTT.

V gene TRBV5-1 combines with J gene TRBJ2-1, with TRBD2 matching over 10 bases. Losses at the gene ends were 0 bases for V and 10 bases for J; bases not matched to a gene: 13. CDR1 and CDR2 (germline): SGHRS, YFSETQ. This CDR3 has 17 residues. The CDR3 DNA reads TGCGCCAGCAGCTTGGAGCCCAGCGGGAGGGCTCACGGGGAGCAGTTCTTC. Protein product: CASSLEPSGRAHGEQFF.

The chain uses TRBV6-1 and TRBJ2-1; 8 nucleotides agree with TRBD1. The CDR3 runs to 14 residues. Trimming cost V 7 bases and J 0 bases; bases outside gene matches: 2. Germline CDR1 is MNHNS and CDR2 is SASEGT. In DNA form, the CDR3 reads TGTGCCAGCAATGGACAGGGCTCCTACAATGAGCAGTTCTTC. It is translated as CASNGQGSYNEQFF.

The V call is TRBV9, the J call TRBJ2-7; tentative D call: TRBD1 (6 bases). The CDR3 length is 14 residues. With 0 bases removed from V and 6 bases from J, the gap between germline ends came to 13 bases. Germline values: CDR1 SGDLS, CDR2 YYNGEE. DNA of the CDR3: TGTGCCAGCAGCGTAGAGTATACAGGGTCCGAGCAGTACTTC. Translating it yields CASSVEYTGSEQYF.

V is TRBV27 and J is TRBJ2-1; 7 nucleotides agree with TRBD2. Germline CDR1 reads MNHEY; CDR2 reads SMNVEV (reference sequence). CDR3 size: 14 residues. With V trimmed by 2 bases and J by 3 bases, 1 base remained unmatched. The CDR3 sequence is CASSLTSVYNEQFF. CDR3 bases: TGTGCCAGCAGTTTAACTAGCGTCTACAATGAGCAGTTCTTC.

The gene calls are TRBV6-5 and TRBJ2-1; the D gene is possibly TRBD1 (5 bases). This CDR3 is 14 amino acids long. V lost 4 bases, J lost 7 bases, and 14 bases lay in between. Germline V lookup: CDR1 MNHEY, CDR2 SVGAGI. The CDR3 here is CASSSRFRENEQFF. The CDR3, as DNA: TGTGCCAGCAGTTCCCGGTTCAGGGAAAATGAGCAGTTCTTC.

This clone was recorded once. The V gene is TRBV7-2, the J gene TRBJ2-7, with TRBD2 identical over 7 bases. The CDR3 consists of 14 residues. Per germline, CDR1 SGHTA and CDR2 FQGNSA. The V gene end was trimmed by 2 bases and the J gene end by 2 bases; junction bases not matched to a gene: 3. The CDR3 sequence: CASSLTGGTYEQYF. CDR3 nucleotide sequence: TGTGCCAGCAGCTTAACGGGGGGAACCTACGAGCAGTACTTC.

The sample holds a few counts of this clone. The chain carries TRBV10-2 and TRBJ2-7; D possibly corresponds to TRBD2 (6 bases). Trimming removed 5 bases at V and 0 bases at J, with 14 bases between. The CDR3 runs 15 residues. Germline-derived CDR1 and CDR2 are WSHSY and SAAADI. The CDR3 DNA follows: TGCGCCAGCAGTCCGAGCGGGCCAAGCTCCTACGAGCAGTACTTC. It specifies CASSPSGPSSYEQYF.

The rearrangement joins TRBV11-1 to TRBJ1-6, with no clear D. This CDR3 comprises 15 residues. With 0 bases removed from V and 9 bases from J, the gap between germline ends came to 12 bases. The germline CDR1 and CDR2 sequences are SGHAT and FQDESV (reference sequence). For the CDR3, the DNA is TGTGCCAGCAGCTTAGCGGTGGTCCGGGGTTCACCCCTCCACTTT. Its protein product is CASSLAVVRGSPLHF.

V gene TRBV2 combines with J gene TRBJ2-1, with D possibly TRBD1 on 6 matching bases. Germline assignment: CDR1 SNHLY and CDR2 FYNNEI. The CDR3 has 13 residues. The V end was cut by 7 bases, the J end by 9 bases, with 16 bases between. For the CDR3, the DNA is TGTGCCAGCATCCTGGGGGCAGCTAGTGAGCAGTTCTTC. It specifies CASILGAASEQFF.

The chain recombines TRBV5-1 with TRBJ2-7; 8 bases map to TRBD1. Losses at the gene ends were 4 bases for V and 1 base for J; bases not matched to a gene: 7. The V gene's germline CDR1 is SGHRS and CDR2 YFSETQ. The CDR3 consists of 15 residues. The CDR3 loop is CASSPDRGRSYEQYF. The CDR3 DNA follows: TGCGCCAGCAGCCCCGACAGGGGAAGGTCCTACGAGCAGTACTTC.